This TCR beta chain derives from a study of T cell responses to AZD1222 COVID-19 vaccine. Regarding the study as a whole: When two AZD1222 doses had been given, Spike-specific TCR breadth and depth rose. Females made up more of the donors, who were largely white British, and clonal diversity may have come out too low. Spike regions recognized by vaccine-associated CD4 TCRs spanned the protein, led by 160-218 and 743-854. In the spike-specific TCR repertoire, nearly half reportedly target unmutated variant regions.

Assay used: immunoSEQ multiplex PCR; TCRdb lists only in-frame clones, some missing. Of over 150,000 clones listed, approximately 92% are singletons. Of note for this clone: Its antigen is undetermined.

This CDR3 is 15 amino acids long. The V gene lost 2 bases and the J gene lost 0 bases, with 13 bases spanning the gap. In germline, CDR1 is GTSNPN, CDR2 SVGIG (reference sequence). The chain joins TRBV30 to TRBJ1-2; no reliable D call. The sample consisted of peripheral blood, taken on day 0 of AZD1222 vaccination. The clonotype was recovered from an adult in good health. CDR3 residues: CAWSIQTATNYGYTF. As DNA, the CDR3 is TGTGCCTGGAGTATCCAGACCGCCACTAACTATGGCTACACCTTC.